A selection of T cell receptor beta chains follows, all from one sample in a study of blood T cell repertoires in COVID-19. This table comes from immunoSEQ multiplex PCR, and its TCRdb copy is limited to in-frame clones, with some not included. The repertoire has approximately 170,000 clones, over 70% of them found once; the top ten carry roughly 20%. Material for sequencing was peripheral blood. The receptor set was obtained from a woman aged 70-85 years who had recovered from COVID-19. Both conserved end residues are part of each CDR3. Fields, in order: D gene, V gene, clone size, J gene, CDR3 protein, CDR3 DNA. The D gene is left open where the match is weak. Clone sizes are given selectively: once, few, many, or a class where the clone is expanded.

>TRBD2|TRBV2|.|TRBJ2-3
CASGAGGTDTQYF
TGTGCCAGCGGAGCGGGAGGTACAGATACGCAGTATTTT
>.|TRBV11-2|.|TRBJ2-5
CASSLGLLLNPQETQYF
TGTGCCAGCAGCTTAGGGCTCCTTCTCAACCCCCAAGAGACCCAGTACTTC
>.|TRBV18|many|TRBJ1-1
CASSSLVGGEAFF
TGTGCCAGCTCTTCCCTTGTGGGGGGGGAAGCTTTCTTT
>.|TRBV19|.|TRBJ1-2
CASSIWGGRTNYGYTF
TGTGCCAGTAGTATCTGGGGGGGGCGAACCAACTATGGCTACACCTTC
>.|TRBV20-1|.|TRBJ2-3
CSASLQALMDTQYF
TGCAGTGCTAGTCTACAGGCCCTAATGGATACGCAGTATTTT
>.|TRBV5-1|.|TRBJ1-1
CASSLSHTEAFF
TGCGCCAGCAGCTTAAGCCACACTGAAGCTTTCTTT
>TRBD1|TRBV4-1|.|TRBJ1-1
CASSHLQGMNTEAFF
TGCGCCAGCAGCCACCTACAGGGGATGAACACTGAAGCTTTCTTT
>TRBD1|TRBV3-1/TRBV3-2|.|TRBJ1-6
CASSPRDRGSLHF
TGTGCCAGCAGCCCCCGGGACAGGGGTTCCCTCCACTTT
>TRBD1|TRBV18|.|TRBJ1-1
CASSPWGQPEAFF
TGTGCCAGCTCACCATGGGGACAGCCTGAAGCTTTCTTT
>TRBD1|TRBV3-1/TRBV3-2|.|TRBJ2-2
CASSDRGRAGELFF
TGTGCCAGCAGTGACAGGGGGAGGGCCGGGGAGCTGTTTTTT
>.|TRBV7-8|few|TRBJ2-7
CASSRASHSYEQYF
TGTGCCAGCAGCCGGGCCTCACACTCCTACGAGCAGTACTTC
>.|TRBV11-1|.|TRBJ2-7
CASTAFSATSSYEQYF
TGTGCCAGCACCGCCTTTTCAGCGACTAGCTCCTACGAGCAGTACTTC
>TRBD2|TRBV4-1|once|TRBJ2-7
CASSQGPGERELPYEQYF
TGCGCCAGCAGCCAAGGCCCCGGGGAGCGGGAGCTCCCATACGAGCAGTACTTC
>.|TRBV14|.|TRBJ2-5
CASSRPATETQYF
TGTGCCAGCAGCCGCCCAGCGACAGAGACCCAGTACTTC
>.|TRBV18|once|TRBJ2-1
CASSPRQNNEQFF
TGTGCCAGCTCACCACGGCAAAACAATGAGCAGTTCTTC
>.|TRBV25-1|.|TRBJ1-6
CARGFRCPEDSPLHF
TGTGCCCGAGGGTTTCGCTGCCCCGAGGATTCACCCCTCCACTTT
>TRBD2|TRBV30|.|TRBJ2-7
CAWRSGRAHEQYF
TGTGCCTGGAGGTCAGGGAGGGCTCACGAGCAGTACTTC
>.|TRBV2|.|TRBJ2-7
CASRPKGGLPYEQYF
TGTGCCAGCAGACCTAAGGGGGGACTACCCTACGAGCAGTACTTC
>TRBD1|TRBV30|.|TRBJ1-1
CAWNRGRDTEAFF
TGTGCCTGGAACAGGGGGCGGGACACTGAAGCTTTCTTT
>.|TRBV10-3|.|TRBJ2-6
CAISVGTGANVLTF
TGTGCCATCAGTGTCGGGACTGGGGCCAACGTCCTGACTTTC
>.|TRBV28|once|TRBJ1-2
CASSFDNFNYGYTF
TGTGCCAGCAGTTTCGACAACTTTAACTATGGCTACACCTTC
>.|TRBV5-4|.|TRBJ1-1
CASSPRGGTSTEAFF
TGTGCCAGCAGCCCCCGGGGGGGTACTAGCACTGAAGCTTTCTTT
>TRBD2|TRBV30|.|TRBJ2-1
CAWGPGLAGDNEQFF
TGTGCCTGGGGACCGGGGCTAGCGGGGGACAATGAGCAGTTCTTC
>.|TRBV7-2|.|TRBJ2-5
CASSLQRQSGQYF
TGTGCCAGCAGCTTACAGCGGCAAAGTGGCCAGTACTTC
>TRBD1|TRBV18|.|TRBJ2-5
CASSPPDRATQYF
TGTGCCAGCTCACCTCCGGACAGGGCGACCCAGTACTTC
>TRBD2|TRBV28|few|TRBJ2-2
CASSPPFRLAGEGYPNTGELFF
TGTGCCAGCAGCCCCCCCTTTCGGCTAGCGGGAGAGGGCTACCCGAACACCGGGGAGCTGTTTTTT
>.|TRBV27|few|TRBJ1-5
CASSSAHGQPQHF
TGTGCCAGCAGTTCCGCACATGGCCAGCCCCAGCATTTT
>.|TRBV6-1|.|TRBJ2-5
CASSPRGKSQETQYF
TGTGCCAGCAGTCCTAGGGGGAAAAGCCAAGAGACCCAGTACTTC
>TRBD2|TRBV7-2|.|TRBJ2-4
CASSLVGTSGGQYF
TGTGCCAGCAGCTTAGTTGGGACTAGCGGAGGGCAGTACTTC
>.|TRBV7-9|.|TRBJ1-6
CASSPPGVPRVSSPLHF
TGTGCCAGCAGCCCCCCCGGGGTCCCGAGGGTAAGTTCACCCCTCCACTTT
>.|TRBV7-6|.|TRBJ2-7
CASSLAPSHLYF
TGTGCCAGCAGCTTAGCCCCGAGCCACCTGTACTTC
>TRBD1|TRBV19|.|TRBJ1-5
CASSRGQNSNQPQHF
TGTGCCAGTAGTAGGGGACAGAATAGCAATCAGCCCCAGCATTTT